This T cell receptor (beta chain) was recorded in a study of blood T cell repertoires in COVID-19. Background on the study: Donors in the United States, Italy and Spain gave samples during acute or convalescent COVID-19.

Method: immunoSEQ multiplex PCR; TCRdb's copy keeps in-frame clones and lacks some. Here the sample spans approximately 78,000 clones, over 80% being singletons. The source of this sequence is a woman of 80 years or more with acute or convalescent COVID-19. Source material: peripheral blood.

CDR3 loop: CASSLGQGGSPLHF. In DNA, the CDR3 is TGTGCCAGCAGCTTAGGACAGGGGGGATCACCCCTCCACTTT. The V and J genes are TRBV5-5 and TRBJ1-6, with TRBD1 matching 10 bases. Germline V gene lookup returns CDR1 SGHKS and CDR2 YYEKEE (reference sequence). J was trimmed by 10 bases and V by 2 bases; bases with no gene match: 3. This CDR3 is built from 14 residues.